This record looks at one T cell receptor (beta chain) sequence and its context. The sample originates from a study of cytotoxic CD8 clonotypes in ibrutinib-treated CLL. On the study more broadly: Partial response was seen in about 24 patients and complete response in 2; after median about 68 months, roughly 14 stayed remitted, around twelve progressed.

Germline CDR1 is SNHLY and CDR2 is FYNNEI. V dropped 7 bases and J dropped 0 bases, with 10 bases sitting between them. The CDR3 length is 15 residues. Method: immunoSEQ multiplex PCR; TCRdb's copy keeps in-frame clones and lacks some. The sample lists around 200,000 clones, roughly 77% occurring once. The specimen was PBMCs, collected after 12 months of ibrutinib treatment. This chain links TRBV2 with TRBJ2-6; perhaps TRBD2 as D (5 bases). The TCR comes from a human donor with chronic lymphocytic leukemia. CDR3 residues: CASTQRDSGANVLTF. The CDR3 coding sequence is TGTGCCAGCACTCAACGGGACTCTGGGGCCAACGTCCTGACTTTC.